The sequence of this T cell receptor beta chain was determined in a study of identical twins. MiXCR was run by TCRdb on the 5' RACE reads, yielding one entry per CDR3 protein. The data contain 1.5 million to 2 million distinct CDR3 sequences, more than 30% of them singletons. Trimming took off 8 bases at V and 0 bases at J, with 14 bases between the two ends. The V gene's germline CDR1 is MDHEN and CDR2 SYDVKM. The CDR3 is made up of 15 amino acids. The rearrangement uses TRBV28 and TRBJ2-1; D is unresolved. The sequenced sample was cord blood. The TCR was taken from a newborn girl in good health. In DNA form, the CDR3 reads TGTGCCAGCGGAAGGACGGCTCCCTCCTACAATGAGCAGTTCTTC. This translates into CASGRTAPSYNEQFF. The entire variable domain, with the rest obtained from reference TRBV28 and TRBJ2-1, is as follows: DVKVTQSSRYLVKRTGEKVFLECVQDMDHENMFWYRQDPGLGLRLIYFSYDVKMKEKGDIPEGYSVSREKKERFSLILESASTNQTSMYLCASGRTAPSYNEQFFGPGTRLTVL.